This TCR beta chain was recorded in a study of T-cell reconstitution after alpha-beta-depleted transplantation in children (dated by TCRdb to between 2015 and 2016). As for the study more broadly: Using TCR repertoire profiling, the study quantitatively followed how T-cell immune reconstitution unfolded in children after TCRalphabeta/CD19-depleted allogeneic hematopoietic cell transplantation. What the study reported, not specific to this receptor: In some patients, the high TCRbeta diversity seen at day 60 was put down to recipient T cells and intrathymic progenitors that had survived conditioning. The apparently early recovery of alphabetaT-cell counts about two months after transplant reportedly depended on only several hundred rapidly expanded clones that came from non-depleted graft cells. Over the following months the frequencies of hyperexpanded clones went down, and after one year T-cell counts and TCRbeta diversity were mostly credited to newly produced T cells.

Concerning this clonotype itself: Its specific antigen is unknown. No base-level quality is on record; no much larger clone is a single base apart.

Library generation was performed with PCR. Instrument on record: Illumina HiSeq 2500. TCR libraries were prepared with molecular barcoding, using unique molecular identifiers to normalize TCRbeta repertoire quantification. TCRdb applied fastp at Q25 and MiXCR to the public reads, then kept only in-frame beta chains. Rows matching on CDR3 protein sequence are summarized as one entry with the most common DNA and genes. Recorded for this sample are hundreds of thousands of distinct CDR3 sequences; roughly 13% of them occurred a single time. The leading ten clones occupy roughly 0.77% of the sample. The treatment or condition label, read with the paper, signifies: allogeneic hematopoietic cell transplantation with graft depleted of TCRalphabeta T cells and CD19 B cells. Transplant recipients were children who received TCRalphabeta/CD19-depleted allogeneic hematopoietic cell grafts. The receptor's source is a girl aged 2-10 years with congenital amegakaryocytic thrombocytopenia, due to receive a stem cell transplant. The source was PBMCs, collected before TCRalphabeta/CD19-depleted stem cell transplant.

Read as DNA, the sequence is TGCGCCAGCAGCCCGGGACTAGAAGGCTCCTACGAGCAGTACTTC. Its amino acids are CASSPGLEGSYEQYF. The chain is made from TRBV5-1 and TRBJ2-7; 8 central nucleotides agree with TRBD2. The CDR3 spans 15 residues, from the cysteine through the phenylalanine. Only the CDR3 region is kept as DNA, spanning 45 bases read in frame from base 1. V ends up 4 bases short and J 0 bases short, with an unmatched junction base count of 6. The germline V gene sets CDR1 to SGHRS and CDR2 to YFSETQ.